This T cell receptor (beta chain) was captured in a study of beta chain features in type 1 diabetes. Study findings and constraints: Type 1 diabetes patients showed a moderate but significant shortening of TCRB CDR3s in all four CD4+ subsets. Since sequencing was performed on cDNA, cells with high TCR expression could be over-represented.

As for this clone: No antigen is known for it.

Roughly 110 mL of blood, on average, came from one heparinised draw per donor. A sort by CD45RO/CCR7/CD25/CD127/CD95/CD27 yielded CD4+ naive, central memory, regulatory and stem cell-like memory cells. Each population that was sorted was more than 95% pure. The sequenced template was cDNA made from the entire isolated RNA. Assay used: immunoSEQ multiplex PCR; TCRdb lists only in-frame clones, some missing. In the table there are around 250,000 clones, roughly 13% of which are singletons. The CDR3 loop spans 15 amino acids. In germline, CDR1 is SEHNR, CDR2 FQNEAQ (reference sequence). The ends were cut back, 5 bases at V and 0 bases at J, with 11 bases in the middle.

The specimen sequenced was naive CD4+ T cells from blood. The clonotype originates from a man aged 25-40 years with type 1 diabetes. The rearrangement links TRBV7-9 to TRBJ1-5; no definite D call. DNA of the CDR3: TGTGCCAGCAGCCCAGGCGAAGGTAGCAATCAGCCCCAGCATTTT. Its protein product is CASSPGEGSNQPQHF.